These 17 T cell receptor beta chains were sequenced from one sample in a study of human T cells and chemical hapten exposure. Time point meaning: pre-sensitization, week 0. The treatment was: therapeutic diphenylcyclopropenone sensitization with weekly scalp DPC. Via MiXCR, TCRdb re-called the RACE reads, giving one row per CDR3 protein. The sample has approximately 370,000 distinct CDR3 sequences, about 5% seen once. Sample: whole blood, taken in connection with sensitization to the hapten diphenylcyclopropenone (DPC). The receptors originated from a woman younger than 30 with alopecia areata. Some clones in this sample may be carry-over from other donors' samples.

This clonotype was seen a handful of times. The chain employs TRBV6-5 and TRBJ1-1; 10 bases are a match to TRBD1. V was clipped by 4 bases and J by 2 bases; unmatched bases: 7. Germline CDR1 reads MNHEY; CDR2 reads SVGAGI. The CDR3 is 16 residues long. The CDR3 DNA reads TGTGCCAGCAGTTCTTTGGGACAGGGGAGAAACACTGAAGCTTTCTTT. Its translation is CASSSLGQGRNTEAFF.

This clonotype was picked up many times. This chain uses TRBV4-2 with TRBJ1-5; D is unclear. CDR1 is LGHNA, CDR2 YNFKEQ, per germline. CDR3 length: 15 amino acids. Trimming pared 0 bases from V and 3 bases from J, leaving 9 bases between. The CDR3 bases are TGTGCCAGCAGCCAAGATTACGGAGACAATCAGCCCCAGCATTTT. It codes for CASSQDYGDNQPQHF.

As to this clonotype: The conserved final phenylalanine or tryptophan is absent from the CDR3, which likely points to a read error. This chain joins TRBV7-3 and TRBJ2-6; 7 bases agree with TRBD1. Germline CDR1 reads SGHTA; CDR2 reads FQGTGA. After removal of 5 bases from V and 2 bases from J, the junction contained 3 bases not matched to a gene. The CDR3 length is 15 residues. The CDR3 loop is CASSLDRAGANVLTY. DNA for the CDR3: TGTGCCAGCAGCCTAGACAGGGCTGGGGCCAACGTCCTGACTTAC.

CDR3 nucleotides: TGTGCCAGCATGGGCACCGGGGAGCTGTTTTTT. Protein sequence: CASMGTGELFF. The V call is TRBV28, the J call TRBJ2-2; unclear D gene. The germline V gene encodes CDR1 MDHEN and CDR2 SYDVKM. The CDR3 spans 11 residues. The V and J ends lost 7 bases and 4 bases respectively, with 4 bases between them.

This clonotype was observed a few times. V is TRBV12-3 or TRBV12-4 and J is TRBJ2-5, with 13 bases that match TRBD2. This CDR3 is 16 amino acids long. After removal of 6 bases from V and 2 bases from J, the junction contained 6 bases not matched to a gene. This CDR3 reads CASSPTSGGPQETQYF. The CDR3 DNA sequence: TGTGCCAGCAGCCCGACTAGCGGGGGGCCACAAGAGACCCAGTACTTC.

This clonotype was detected a few times. This sequence joins TRBV7-2 and TRBJ2-7; D ambiguous. The CDR3 has 12 amino acids. V was shortened by 4 bases and J by 9 bases, with 13 bases between the two germline ends. CDR1 and CDR2 from the germline V gene are SGHTA and FQGNSA. The CDR3: CASSSVGVVQYF. The DNA for the CDR3 is TGTGCCAGCAGCTCAGTAGGCGTGGTGCAGTACTTC.

The chain uses TRBV5-1 and TRBJ1-2; D remains unclear. Trimming stripped 3 bases from V and 13 bases from J, with 22 bases between. Germline CDR1 and CDR2: SGHRS and YFSETQ. This CDR3 has 14 residues. The CDR3 bases are TGCGCCAGCAGCTGGGGAGACTATCAAGATCGGCTCACCTTC. It yields the protein CASSWGDYQDRLTF.

This clonotype was seen at least ten times. The V gene is TRBV27, the J gene TRBJ2-2, with 8 bases fitting TRBD1. The ends lost 6 bases at V and 1 base at J; junction bases unmatched: 4. This CDR3 has 15 amino acids. CDR1 MNHEY and CDR2 SMNVEV come from the germline V gene (reference sequence). The CDR3 sequence is CASSPGQENTGELFF. DNA of the CDR3: TGTGCCAGCAGCCCGGGACAGGAGAACACCGGGGAGCTGTTTTTT.

This chain connects TRBV19 to TRBJ1-2, with D possibly TRBD1 on 6 matching bases. The CDR3 extends over 14 amino acids. V lost 3 bases, J lost 4 bases, and 12 bases lay in between. From germline, CDR1 is LNHDA and CDR2 SQIVND (reference sequence). For the CDR3, the DNA is TGTGCCAGTAGTATCCCAGGGGAGACCTATGGCTACACCTTC. This codes for CASSIPGETYGYTF.

This clonotype was seen a handful of times. J is TRBJ2-2 and V is TRBV5-1; D is ambiguous. Trimming shortened V by 1 base and J by 1 base, and 8 bases separated the two germline ends. CDR3 size: 15 residues. CDR1 and CDR2 from the germline V gene are SGHRS and YFSETQ. The chain's CDR3 is CASSLSGQNTGELFF. CDR3 bases: TGCGCCAGCAGCTTGTCCGGGCAGAACACCGGGGAGCTGTTTTTT.

The chain couples TRBV7-9 to TRBJ1-2; 7 nucleotides agree with TRBD1. The CDR3 is 13 residues long. V shed 5 bases, J shed 6 bases, and the junction held 6 bases outside the gene matches. Germline CDR1 reads SEHNR; CDR2 reads FQNEAQ (reference sequence). Here the CDR3 DNA reads TGTGCCAGCAGCCCCCGGGACAGTGATGGCTACACCTTC. This sequence encodes CASSPRDSDGYTF. Supplemented by reference TRBV7-9 and TRBJ1-2, the full variable domain reads DTGVSQNPRHKITKRGQNVTFRCDPISEHNRLYWYRQTLGQGPEFLTYFQNEAQLEKSRLLSDRFSAERPKGSFSTLEIQRTEQGDSAMYLCASSPRDSDGYTFGSGTRLTVV.

This clonotype has at least ten counts. The chain couples TRBV20-1 to TRBJ1-1; weak D call: TRBD1 (5 bases). V was shortened by 4 bases and J by 2 bases, with 11 bases between the two germline ends. This CDR3 spans 13 amino acids. Germline V gene data show CDR1 as DFQATT and CDR2 as SNEGSKA (reference sequence). The CDR3 nucleotides are TGCAGTGCTATGGGACCGCCCAACACTGAAGCTTTCTTT. It translates to CSAMGPPNTEAFF.

The rearrangement uses TRBV6-6 and TRBJ1-5, with unresolved D. V lost 7 bases, J lost 7 bases, and 14 bases lay in between. CDR1 and CDR2 (germline): MNHNY, SVGAGI (reference sequence). The CDR3 has 13 amino acids. CDR3 sequence (DNA): TGTGCCAGCACTCTAGGAAGTTTCCAGCCCCAGCATTTT. Protein product: CASTLGSFQPQHF.

The chain joins TRBV6-1 to TRBJ1-1; TRBD1 matches 8 bases. From germline, CDR1 is MNHNS and CDR2 SASEGT. Trimming cost V 4 bases and J 3 bases; bases outside gene matches: 19. The CDR3 length is 19 residues. CDR3 sequence reads: CASSVMTGTGLLADTEAFF. For the CDR3, the DNA is TGTGCCAGCAGTGTTATGACCGGGACAGGACTGCTCGCGGACACTGAAGCTTTCTTT.

The V and J genes are TRBV7-8 and TRBJ2-3; 7 nucleotides match TRBD2. The germline V gene has CDR1 SGHVS and CDR2 FQNEAQ. V was clipped by 5 bases and J by 6 bases; unmatched bases: 14. This CDR3 has 16 residues. CDR3 bases: TGTGCCAGCAGCCTCCTCATGCTAGCGGTCGAGGATACGCAGTATTTT. Translating it yields CASSLLMLAVEDTQYF. Full variable domain (outside the CDR3, taken from reference TRBV7-8 and TRBJ2-3): GAGVSQSPRYKVAKRGQDVALRCDPISGHVSLFWYQQALGQGPEFLTYFQNEAQLDKSGLPSDRFFAERPEGSVSTLKIQRTQQEDSAVYLCASSLLMLAVEDTQYFGPGTRLTVL.

This clonotype was found a few times. This rearrangement joins TRBV7-6 to TRBJ1-6; no definite D call. The CDR3 length is 14 residues. Germline V gene lookup returns CDR1 SGHVS and CDR2 FNYEAQ. Deletions cut 6 bases from V and 7 bases from J, with 13 bases between. Written as DNA, the CDR3 is TGTGCCAGCAGGCTCCTGGTTTCGAATTCACCCCTCCACTTT. This gives the protein CASRLLVSNSPLHF.

This clonotype occurred a few times. The V and J genes are TRBV27 and TRBJ2-3; TRBD2 agrees at 13 bases. Germline V gene sequence: CDR1 MNHEY, CDR2 SMNVEV (reference sequence). This CDR3 comprises 16 residues. V lost 3 bases and J lost 5; bases outside the gene matches: 5. The CDR3 loop reads CASSFTSGGARDTQYF. The DNA of the CDR3 is TGTGCCAGCAGTTTTACTAGCGGGGGGGCCAGAGATACGCAGTATTTT.